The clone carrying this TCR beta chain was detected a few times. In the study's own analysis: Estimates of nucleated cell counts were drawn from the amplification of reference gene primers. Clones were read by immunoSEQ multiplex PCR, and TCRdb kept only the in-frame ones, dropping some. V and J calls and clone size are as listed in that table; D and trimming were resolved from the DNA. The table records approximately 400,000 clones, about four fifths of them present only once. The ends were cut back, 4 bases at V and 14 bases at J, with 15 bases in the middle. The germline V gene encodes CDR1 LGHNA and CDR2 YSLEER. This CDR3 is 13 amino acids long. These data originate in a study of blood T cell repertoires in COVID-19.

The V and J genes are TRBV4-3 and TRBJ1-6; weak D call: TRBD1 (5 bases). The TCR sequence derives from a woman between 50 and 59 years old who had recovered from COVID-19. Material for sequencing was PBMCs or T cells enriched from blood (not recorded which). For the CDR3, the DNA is TGCGCCAGCAGCCCCCGGACGGGGGAGGCCCTCCACTTT. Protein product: CASSPRTGEALHF.